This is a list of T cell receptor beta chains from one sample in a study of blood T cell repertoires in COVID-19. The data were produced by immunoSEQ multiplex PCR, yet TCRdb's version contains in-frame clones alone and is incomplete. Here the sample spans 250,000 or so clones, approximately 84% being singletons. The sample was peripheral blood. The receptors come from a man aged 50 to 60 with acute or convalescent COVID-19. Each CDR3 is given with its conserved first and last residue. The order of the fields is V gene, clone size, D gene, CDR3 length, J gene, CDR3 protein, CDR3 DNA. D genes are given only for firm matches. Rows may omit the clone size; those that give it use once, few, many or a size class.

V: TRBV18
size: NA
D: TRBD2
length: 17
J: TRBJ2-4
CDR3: CASSPYLAGQAKNIQYF
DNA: TGTGCCAGCTCACCATACCTAGCGGGGCAGGCCAAAAACATTCAGTACTTC

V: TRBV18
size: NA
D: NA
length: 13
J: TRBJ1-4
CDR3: CASSRDNGEKLFF
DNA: TGTGCCAGCTCACGGGACAACGGGGAAAAACTGTTTTTT

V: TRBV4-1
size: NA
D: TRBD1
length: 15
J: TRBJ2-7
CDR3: CASSHAGTGEYEQYF
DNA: TGCGCCAGCAGCCATGCCGGGACAGGGGAATACGAGCAGTACTTC

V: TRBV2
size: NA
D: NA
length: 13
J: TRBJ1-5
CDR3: CASLGGRGQPQHF
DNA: TGTGCCAGCCTGGGGGGGAGGGGGCAGCCCCAGCATTTT

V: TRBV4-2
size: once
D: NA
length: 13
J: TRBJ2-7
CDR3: CASSETVPYEQYF
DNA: TGTGCCAGCAGTGAGACAGTTCCCTACGAGCAGTACTTC

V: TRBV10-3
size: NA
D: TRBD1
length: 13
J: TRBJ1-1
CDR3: CAISETGGTEAFF
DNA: TGTGCCATCTCGGAGACAGGGGGCACTGAAGCTTTCTTT

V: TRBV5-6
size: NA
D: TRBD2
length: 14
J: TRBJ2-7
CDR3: CASSLEREVSEQYF
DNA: TGTGCCAGCAGCTTAGAGCGGGAGGTATCCGAGCAGTACTTC

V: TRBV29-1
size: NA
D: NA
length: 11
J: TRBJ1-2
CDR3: CSATATGGYTF
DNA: TGCAGCGCCACAGCAACGGGAGGCTACACCTTC

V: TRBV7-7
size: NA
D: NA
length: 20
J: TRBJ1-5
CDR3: CASSLLFAFSTQAGYQPQHF
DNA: TGTGCTAGCAGCTTGCTCTTCGCTTTCTCAACACAGGCAGGCTATCAGCCCCAGCATTTT

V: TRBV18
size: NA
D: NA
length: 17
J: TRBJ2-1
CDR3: CASSPPPGAKGDSEQFF
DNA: TGTGCCAGCTCACCCCCCCCAGGGGCGAAGGGGGATAGTGAGCAGTTCTTC

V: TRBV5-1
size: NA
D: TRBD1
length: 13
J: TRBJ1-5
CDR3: CASAGGPNQPQHF
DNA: TGCGCCAGCGCAGGGGGCCCGAATCAGCCCCAGCATTTT

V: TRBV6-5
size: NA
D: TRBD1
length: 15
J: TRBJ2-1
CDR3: CASISGTGRTNEQFF
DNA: TGTGCCAGCATATCCGGGACAGGGCGAACCAATGAGCAGTTCTTC

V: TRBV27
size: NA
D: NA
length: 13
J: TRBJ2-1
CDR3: CASSYGPQNEQFF
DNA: TGTGCCAGCAGTTATGGCCCTCAAAATGAGCAGTTCTTC

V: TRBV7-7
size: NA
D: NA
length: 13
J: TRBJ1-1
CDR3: CASSLARNTEAFF
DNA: TGTGCTAGCAGCTTAGCCAGGAACACTGAAGCTTTCTTT

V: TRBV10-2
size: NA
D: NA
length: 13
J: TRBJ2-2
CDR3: CASLRGLAGELFF
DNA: TGCGCCAGCTTGCGGGGTTTGGCCGGGGAGCTGTTTTTT

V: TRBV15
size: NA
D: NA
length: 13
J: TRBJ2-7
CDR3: CATTRPDSYEQYF
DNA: TGTGCCACCACCAGACCGGACAGCTACGAGCAGTACTTC

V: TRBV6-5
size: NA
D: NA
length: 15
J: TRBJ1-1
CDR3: CASMPMQGGDTEAFF
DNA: TGTGCCAGCATGCCCATGCAGGGAGGGGACACTGAAGCTTTCTTT

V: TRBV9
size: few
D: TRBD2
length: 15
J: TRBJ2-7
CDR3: CASSVSGGRADEQYF
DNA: TGTGCCAGCAGCGTAAGTGGTGGGAGGGCCGACGAGCAGTACTTC

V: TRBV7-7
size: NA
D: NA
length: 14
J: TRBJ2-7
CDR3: CASSLSVTNFVQYF
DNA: TGTGCTAGCAGCCTTTCTGTTACCAACTTCGTGCAGTACTTC

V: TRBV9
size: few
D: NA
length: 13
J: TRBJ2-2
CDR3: CASSVVYTGELFF
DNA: TGTGCCAGCAGCGTAGTATACACCGGGGAGCTGTTTTTT

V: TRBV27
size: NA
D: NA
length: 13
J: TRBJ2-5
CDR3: CASSLGALETQYF
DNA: TGTGCCAGCAGTTTAGGTGCGTTGGAGACCCAGTACTTC

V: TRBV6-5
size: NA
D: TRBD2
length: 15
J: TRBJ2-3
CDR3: CASSQQRETTDTQYF
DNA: TGTGCCAGCAGTCAGCAGCGGGAGACAACAGATACGCAGTATTTT